This T cell receptor beta chain came from a study of identical twins. V lost 0 bases to trimming and J lost 6 bases, with 7 bases between them. The CDR3 loop spans 14 amino acids. The V gene's germline CDR1 is SGHRS and CDR2 YFSETQ. TCRdb reprocessed the 5' RACE reads with MiXCR, giving one entry per CDR3 protein. In the table there are about 280,000 distinct CDR3 sequences, roughly 8.6% of which are singletons. The sample was also linked to a second study, of yellow fever vaccine responses in identical twins.

The J gene is TRBJ1-6, the V gene TRBV5-1, with D possibly being TRBD1 (5 bases). What was sequenced was memory (CD45RO+) T cells sorted from blood. This TCR was sampled from a woman aged 18-29 years in good health. The CDR3 DNA reads as TGCGCCAGCAGCTTGGATGGGGGTAATTCACCCCTCCACTTT. Encoded protein: CASSLDGGNSPLHF.